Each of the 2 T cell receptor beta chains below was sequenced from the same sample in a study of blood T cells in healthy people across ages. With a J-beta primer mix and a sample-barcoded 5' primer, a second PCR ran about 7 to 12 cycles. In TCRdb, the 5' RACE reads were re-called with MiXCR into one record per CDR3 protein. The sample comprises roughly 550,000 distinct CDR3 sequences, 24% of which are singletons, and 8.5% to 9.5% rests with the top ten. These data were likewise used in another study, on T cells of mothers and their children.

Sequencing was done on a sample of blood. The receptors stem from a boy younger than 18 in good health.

This chain's CDR3 is CASSDWRSYNEQFF. DNA of the CDR3: TGTGCCAGCAGTGATTGGAGATCCTACAATGAGCAGTTCTTC. The gene calls are TRBV25-1 and TRBJ2-1, with D unclear. The CDR3 sequence is 14 residues long. Germline V lookup: CDR1 MGHDK, CDR2 SYGVNS. V lost 3 bases, J lost 1 base, and 7 bases lay in between.

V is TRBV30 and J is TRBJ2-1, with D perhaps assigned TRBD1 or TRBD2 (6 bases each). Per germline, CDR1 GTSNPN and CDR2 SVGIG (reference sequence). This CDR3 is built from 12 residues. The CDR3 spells CAAEGDYNEQFF. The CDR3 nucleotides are TGTGCGGCGGAGGGGGACTACAATGAGCAGTTCTTC.